The TCR beta chain described here comes from a study of T cells in Graves' hyperthyroidism and ophthalmopathy. Study information: Peripheral blood was drawn at first diagnosis, prior to all treatment. Study-level findings and limits: In the blood, most expanded thyroid clonotypes above 0.001 appeared as well.

Authors of the study amplified TCR beta CDR3 regions from RNA transcripts. First-round RT-PCR of the TCR CDR3 relied on the HTBI primer set. TCRdb processed the multiplex PCR reads anew with MiXCR; each CDR3 protein has one entry. The sample shows hundreds of thousands of distinct CDR3 sequences, 38% of them seen only once. About this clonotype: The antigen is not known.

The CDR3 is made up of 14 amino acids. V was clipped by 3 bases and J by 5 bases; unmatched bases: 2. Germline loops: CDR1 LNHDA, CDR2 SQIVND (reference sequence). Diagnoses used clinical symptoms, serum thyroxine and TRAb, thyroid ultrasound and orbital computed tomography. This receptor was identified in a man aged 18 to 30 with Graves' hyperthyroidism. The chain combines TRBV19 with TRBJ2-2; 8 bases fit TRBD1. Sequences were obtained from blood. This CDR3 reads CASSIQGATGELFF. CDR3 nucleotide sequence: TGTGCCAGTAGTATTCAGGGGGCAACCGGGGAGCTGTTTTTT.